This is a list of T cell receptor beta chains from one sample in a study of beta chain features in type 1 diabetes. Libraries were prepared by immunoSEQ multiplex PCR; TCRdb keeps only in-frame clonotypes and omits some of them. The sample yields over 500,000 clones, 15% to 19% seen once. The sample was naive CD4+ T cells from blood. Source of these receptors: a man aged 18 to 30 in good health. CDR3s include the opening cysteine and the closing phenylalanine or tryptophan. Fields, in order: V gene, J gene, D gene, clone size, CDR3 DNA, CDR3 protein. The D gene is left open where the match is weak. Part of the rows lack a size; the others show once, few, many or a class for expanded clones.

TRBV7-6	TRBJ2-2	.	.	TGTGCCAGCAGCAACATTAAAAACAGGGTCGGGGAGCTGTTTTTT	CASSNIKNRVGELFF
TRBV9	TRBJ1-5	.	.	TGTGCCAGCAGCGCGACAGGAAACTCCAATCAGCCCCAGCATTTT	CASSATGNSNQPQHF
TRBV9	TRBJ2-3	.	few	TGTGCCAGCAGCGTAGTGGGTACCACAGATACGCAGTATTTT	CASSVVGTTDTQYF
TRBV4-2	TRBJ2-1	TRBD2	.	TGTGCCAGCAGCCAAGATACTGGGGGGGCCTACAATGAGCAGTTCTTC	CASSQDTGGAYNEQFF
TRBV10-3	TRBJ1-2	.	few	TGTGCCATCAGCCCGGGGGCGCATGCTTATGGCTACACCTTC	CAISPGAHAYGYTF
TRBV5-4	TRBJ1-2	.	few	TGTGCCAGCAGCTTGCAAGGGGGTTATGGCTACACCTTC	CASSLQGGYGYTF
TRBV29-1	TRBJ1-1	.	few	TGCAGCGTGAGGGGACGGTGGAACACTGAAGCTTTCTTT	CSVRGRWNTEAFF
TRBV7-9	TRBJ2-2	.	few	TGTGCCAGGGCCCGGCAGGGCACCGGGGAGCTGTTTTTT	CARARQGTGELFF
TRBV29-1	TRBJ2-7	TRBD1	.	TGCAGCGTGTGGCCCCGGGACAGGGGCTCCTACGAGCAGTACTTC	CSVWPRDRGSYEQYF
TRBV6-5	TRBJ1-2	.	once	TGTGCCAGCAGTACCTTCTTGACAGCTAACTATGGCTACACCTTC	CASSTFLTANYGYTF
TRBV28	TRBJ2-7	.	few	TGTGCCAGCAGTTTACAGACCTACGAGCAGTACTTC	CASSLQTYEQYF
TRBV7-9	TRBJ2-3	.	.	TGTGCCAGCAGCTTAGATAAGGGGGGGAGCACAGATACGCAGTATTTT	CASSLDKGGSTDTQYF
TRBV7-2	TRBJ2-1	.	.	TGTGCCAGCAGCCAAATTAGGTGGAGCGAGAGGGGCAATGAGCAGTTCTTC	CASSQIRWSERGNEQFF
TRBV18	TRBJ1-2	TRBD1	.	TGTGCCAGCTCACCCGACAGGGGTGGGTACTATGGCTACACCTTC	CASSPDRGGYYGYTF
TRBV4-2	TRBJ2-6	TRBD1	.	TGTGCCAGCAGCCAAGGGAACAGGGGATTTCCTGGGGCCAACGTCCTGACTTTC	CASSQGNRGFPGANVLTF
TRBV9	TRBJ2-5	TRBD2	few	TGTGCCAGCAGCGTGGTTAGCGGGGGCCTCCAAGAGACCCAGTACTTC	CASSVVSGGLQETQYF
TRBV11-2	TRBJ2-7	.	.	TGTGCCAGCAGAACAGGATCCGAGCAGTACTTC	CASRTGSEQYF
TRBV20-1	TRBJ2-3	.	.	TGCAGTGCTTCCGATAATACGCAGTATTTT	CSASDNTQYF
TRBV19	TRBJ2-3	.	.	TGTGCCAGTAGTATAGTTTACTCTCCCACAGATACGCAGTATTTT	CASSIVYSPTDTQYF
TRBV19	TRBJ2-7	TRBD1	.	TGTGCCAGTAGTCCTAGGGACAGGGTCCACGAGCAGTACTTC	CASSPRDRVHEQYF
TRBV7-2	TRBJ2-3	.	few	TGTGCCAGCAGCTTAAACAGGGTCCAGCTGACAGATACGCAGTATTTT	CASSLNRVQLTDTQYF
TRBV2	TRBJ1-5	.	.	TGTGCCAGCAGCCGAGAAGGTGGTAAGCCCCAGCATTTT	CASSREGGKPQHF
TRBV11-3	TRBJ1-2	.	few	TGTGCCAGCAGCTCCGGGAGGTGGGATGGCTACACCTTC	CASSSGRWDGYTF
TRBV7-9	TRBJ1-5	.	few	TGTGCCAGCAGCTTAGGGCCGAGCAATCAGCCCCAGCATTTT	CASSLGPSNQPQHF
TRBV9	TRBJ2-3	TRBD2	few	TGTGCCAGCAGCGTAGTTAGGACTAGCGGGACCACAGATACGCAGTATTTT	CASSVVRTSGTTDTQYF
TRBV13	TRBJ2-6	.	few	TGTGCCAGCAGTCCGAGTCTCAGGGGATTTGGGGCCAACGTCCTGACTTTC	CASSPSLRGFGANVLTF
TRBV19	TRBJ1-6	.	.	TGTGCCAGTAGTTTCAAGGCTCCCTATAATTCACCCCTCCACTTT	CASSFKAPYNSPLHF
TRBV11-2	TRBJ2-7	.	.	TGTGCCAGCAGCTTAGATCGGCCATACGAGCAGTACTTC	CASSLDRPYEQYF
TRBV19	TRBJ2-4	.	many	TGTGCCAGTAGTATCTCACATAGCCTTCTCCAAAACATTCAGTACTTC	CASSISHSLLQNIQYF
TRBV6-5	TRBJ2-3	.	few	TGTGCCAGCAGTTACTGGGCGGGGGCCCCGACAGATACGCAGTATTTT	CASSYWAGAPTDTQYF
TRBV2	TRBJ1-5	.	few	TGTGCCAGCAGTGAAGCGTTGGGTCAACCTAGCAATCAGCCCCAGCATTTT	CASSEALGQPSNQPQHF
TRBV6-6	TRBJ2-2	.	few	TGTGCCAGCAGTTACAGTTCGCCGAGTGGCGGGGAGCTGTTTTTT	CASSYSSPSGGELFF
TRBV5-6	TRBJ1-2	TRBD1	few	TGTGCCAGCAGCTTGGTGGACAGGAATAACTATGGCTACACCTTC	CASSLVDRNNYGYTF
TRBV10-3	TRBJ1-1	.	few	TGTGCCATCAGTGAGTCAGGGGGGAACACTGAAGCTTTCTTT	CAISESGGNTEAFF
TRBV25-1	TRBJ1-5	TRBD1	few	TGTGCCAGCAGGGCCTCCGGGACAGGAATTAATCAGCCCCAGCATTTT	CASRASGTGINQPQHF
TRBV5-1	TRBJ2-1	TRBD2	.	TGCGCCAGCAGCTTGCCGGGACTAGCTCAGAACAATGAGCAGTTCTTC	CASSLPGLAQNNEQFF
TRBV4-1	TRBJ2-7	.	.	TGCGCCAGCAGCCAACCCGGACTCTACGAGCAGTACTTC	CASSQPGLYEQYF
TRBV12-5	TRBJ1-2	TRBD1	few	TGTGCTAGCCTCGTCTCCCGGACAGGGGGCTATGGCTACACCTTC	CASLVSRTGGYGYTF
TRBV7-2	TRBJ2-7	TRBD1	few	TGTGCCAGCAGCTTAGCTCGGACAGGGAACGAGCAGTACTTC	CASSLARTGNEQYF
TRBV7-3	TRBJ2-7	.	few	TGTGCCAGCAGCCCAACCGGCGCCTCCTACGAGCAGTACTTC	CASSPTGASYEQYF
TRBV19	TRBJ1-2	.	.	TGTGCCAGTAGTAGACCAGGAGGGCACAACTATGGCTACACCTTC	CASSRPGGHNYGYTF
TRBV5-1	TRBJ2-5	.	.	TGCGCCAGCAGCTTGGGGGCGACAGGACAACACCAGTACTTC	CASSLGATGQHQYF
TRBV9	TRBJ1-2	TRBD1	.	TGTGCCAGCAGCGTTAACTCCGGGACAGGTGTCTATGGCTACACCTTC	CASSVNSGTGVYGYTF
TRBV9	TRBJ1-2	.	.	TGTGCCAGCAGCTCTCGGAGGTATGGCTACACCTTC	CASSSRRYGYTF
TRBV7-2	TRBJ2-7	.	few	TGTGCCAGCAGCTTTTTAGCTGGCTACGAGCAGTACTTC	CASSFLAGYEQYF
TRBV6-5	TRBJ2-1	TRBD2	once	TGTGCCAGCAGTTACCACATAGCGGGGCAAAACAATGAGCAGTTCTTC	CASSYHIAGQNNEQFF
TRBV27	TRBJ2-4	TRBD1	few	TGTGCCAGCAGGGGACAGGCCAAAAACATTCAGTACTTC	CASRGQAKNIQYF
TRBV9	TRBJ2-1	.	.	TGTGCCAGCAGCGTCTCCGGGGTCGAAGTCAATGAGCAGTTCTTC	CASSVSGVEVNEQFF
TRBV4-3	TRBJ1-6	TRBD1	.	TGCGCCAGCAGCCAAGTGAGGGGGCGGAATTCACCCCTCCACTTT	CASSQVRGRNSPLHF
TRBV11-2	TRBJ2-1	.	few	TGTGCCAGCAGCACTAGGGGGGAGACAGGGTACAATGAGCAGTTCTTC	CASSTRGETGYNEQFF
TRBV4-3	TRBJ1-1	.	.	TGCGCCAGCAGCCAAGGGCAGGTAGGGGTATTGACTGAAGCTTTCTTT	CASSQGQVGVLTEAFF